This T cell receptor beta chain originates from a study of blood T cell repertoires in COVID-19. Study summary: The origin of the acute and convalescent COVID-19 samples was the United States, Italy and Spain. T cells, B-cell-depleted T cells, or PBMCs supplied cDNA or gDNA.

Authors' data handling: Amplified reference gene primers provided the basis for estimating nucleated cell counts. The table came from immunoSEQ multiplex PCR; TCRdb's copy has only in-frame clones and leaves some out. V and J calls and clone size are as listed in that table; D and trimming were resolved from the DNA. The sample has about 120,000 clones; almost 85% are singletons. After removal of 2 bases from V and 4 bases from J, the junction contained 6 bases not matched to a gene. Germline CDR1 is SGHAT and CDR2 is FQNNGV. CDR3 length equals 15 residues. The receptor's source is a man in his 70s with active or convalescent COVID-19. Sequenced sample: peripheral blood. V and J are TRBV11-2 and TRBJ1-1, with 8 bases fitting TRBD1. CDR3 DNA sequence: TGTGCCAGCAGCTTATACGGACAGGGTCCCACTGAAGCTTTCTTT. This translates into CASSLYGQGPTEAFF. The variable domain in full, completed from reference TRBV11-2 and TRBJ1-1, reads EAGVAQSPRYKIIEKRQSVAFWCNPISGHATLYWYQQILGQGPKLLIQFQNNGVVDDSQLPKDRFSAERLKGVDSTLKIQPAKLEDSAVYLCASSLYGQGPTEAFFGQGTRLTVV.